This T cell receptor (beta chain) was sequenced in a study of blood T cell repertoires in COVID-19. On the study more broadly: Whether acute or convalescent, the COVID-19 samples came from the United States, Italy and Spain.

In assigning cohorts, the study relied on participant-reported clinical history. Repertoires were generated with immunoSEQ multiplex PCR, while TCRdb's copy carries only in-frame clones and drops some. The table lists some 300,000 clones, under 90% of them singletons. Sequencing was done on a sample of PBMCs or T cells enriched from blood (not recorded which). This clonotype originated in a woman aged 50 to 65 who had been exposed to COVID-19.

The CDR3 sequence is CASSDVPGVREKLFF. The CDR3 DNA reads as TGTGCCAGCAGTGATGTGCCAGGGGTTCGTGAAAAACTGTTTTTT. The rearrangement joins TRBV2 to TRBJ1-4, with a tentative D call TRBD1 (6 bases). Trimming took off 3 bases at V and 7 bases at J, with 15 bases between the two ends. Per the germline V gene, CDR1 is SNHLY and CDR2 is FYNNEI. This CDR3 is built from 15 residues.